The 27 T cell receptor beta chains below were found in one sample sequenced in a study of T-cell reconstitution after alpha-beta-depleted transplantation in children. As it was prepared, the TCRbeta library received unique molecular identifiers. Each CDR3 protein is one row after TCRdb ran MiXCR on the PCR reads. The data hold 360,000 or so distinct CDR3 sequences, with around 21% observed a single time. The sample here was PBMCs from the stem cell graft donor, taken from the stem cell graft. The receptors here all came from a human donor who donated a stem cell graft to a child with acute myeloid leukemia.

The chain joins TRBV20-1 to TRBJ2-3; D perhaps matches TRBD2 (6 bases). This CDR3 spans 15 amino acids. V lost 5 bases to trimming and J lost 2 bases, with 17 bases between them. Germline V gene sequence: CDR1 DFQATT, CDR2 SNEGSKA (reference sequence). The CDR3 DNA follows: TGCAGTGCTTTCCGCCGGAGGGACTCCACAGATACGCAGTATTTT. This sequence encodes CSAFRRRDSTDTQYF.

This clonotype occurred a few times. The chain couples TRBV12-3 or TRBV12-4 to TRBJ2-1; 13 positions match TRBD2. V lost 7 bases and J lost 9; bases outside the gene matches: 6. This CDR3 spans 14 amino acids. The CDR3 sequence: CASNGLAGEGEQFF. CDR3 sequence (DNA): TGTGCCAGCAACGGACTAGCGGGAGAGGGTGAGCAGTTCTTC.

The rearrangement joins TRBV27 to TRBJ2-1; 11 bases are a match to TRBD2. The CDR3 loop spans 18 amino acids. The V gene's germline CDR1 is MNHEY and CDR2 SMNVEV (reference sequence). After removal of 8 bases from V and 4 bases from J, the junction contained 16 bases not matched to a gene. For the CDR3, the DNA is TGTGCCAGCTGGAACAACCGTTTACTAGCGGGGGTTTACAATGAGCAGTTCTTC. Its protein is CASWNNRLLAGVYNEQFF.

This chain connects TRBV5-1 to TRBJ2-7; a possible D gene is TRBD2 (5 bases). Trimming left V 0 bases short and J 4 bases short, with 8 bases between. The germline V gene has CDR1 SGHRS and CDR2 YFSETQ. This CDR3 contains 13 residues. The CDR3 sequence: CASSLAPGYEQYF. The CDR3 nucleotides read TGCGCCAGCAGCTTGGCCCCGGGGTACGAGCAGTACTTC.

The chain uses TRBV28 and TRBJ2-7; TRBD2 matches 7 bases. V lost 0 bases and J lost 6; bases outside the gene matches: 2. The CDR3 loop spans 13 amino acids. Looked up from germline, CDR1 is MDHEN and CDR2 is SYDVKM. CDR3 sequence: CASSLWRGSEQYF. In DNA, the CDR3 is TGTGCCAGCAGTTTATGGCGGGGGAGCGAGCAGTACTTC.

V is TRBV20-1 and J is TRBJ2-7; D gene unclear. The CDR3 has 14 amino acids. The germline V gene has CDR1 DFQATT and CDR2 SNEGSKA (reference sequence). Trimming cost V 1 base and J 6 bases, with 16 bases left between them. This CDR3 reads CSARVPRGSAEQYF. The CDR3 region has the DNA TGCAGTGCTAGAGTCCCTCGCGGTTCAGCCGAGCAGTACTTC.

This clonotype was counted between two and nine times. V gene TRBV12-3 or TRBV12-4 combines with J gene TRBJ2-7, with D possibly TRBD2 on 6 matching bases. The length of the CDR3 is 13 residues. The V end lost 6 bases, the J end lost 6 bases, and 15 bases lay between the germline ends. The DNA of the CDR3 is TGTGCCAGCAGACTAGCATCGGGGGTCGAGCAGTACTTC. Translation: CASRLASGVEQYF.

This chain uses TRBV20-1 with TRBJ1-4; the D is unclear. Trimming stripped 0 bases from V and 6 bases from J, with 2 bases between. Per the germline V gene, CDR1 is DFQATT and CDR2 is SNEGSKA (reference sequence). The length of the CDR3 is 11 residues. The CDR3 loop reads CSAREDEKLFF. CDR3 DNA: TGCAGTGCTAGAGAGGATGAAAAACTGTTTTTT.

V is TRBV27 and J is TRBJ2-5, with D uncertain. The V and J ends lost 5 bases and 3 bases respectively, with 7 bases between them. Germline CDR1 MNHEY, CDR2 SMNVEV (reference sequence). This CDR3 spans 12 amino acids. CDR3 coding DNA: TGTGCCAGCAGTCAGACGGAAGAGACCCAGTACTTC. Its protein product is CASSQTEETQYF.

The chain employs TRBV12-3 or TRBV12-4 and TRBJ2-3, with 7 bases fitting TRBD1. V was clipped by 5 bases and J by 4 bases; unmatched bases: 12. CDR3 size: 16 residues. This CDR3 is CASSVYQGDGADTQYF. CDR3 coding DNA: TGTGCCAGCAGTGTCTACCAGGGGGATGGGGCAGATACGCAGTATTTT.

This clonotype was observed a few times. V usage is TRBV24-1 and J usage is TRBJ2-7; no reliable D call. The germline V gene encodes CDR1 KGHDR and CDR2 SFDVKD. Trimming took 2 bases from V and 5 from J, leaving 9 bases between them. The CDR3 sequence is 13 residues long. Here the CDR3 DNA reads TGTGCCACCAGTGATTCGACAAAGAACGAGCAGTACTTC. Translation: CATSDSTKNEQYF.

The chain employs TRBV27 and TRBJ2-7; 7 nucleotides align to TRBD1. V shed 11 bases and J 4 bases; nucleotides not matched to a gene: 8. Looked up from germline, CDR1 is MNHEY and CDR2 is SMNVEV (reference sequence). The CDR3 is 12 residues long. The CDR3, as DNA: TGTGCCTCGGGCCAGGGGGAATACGAGCAGTACTTC. Translated, it gives CASGQGEYEQYF.

This clonotype was counted only a few times. The chain employs TRBV14 and TRBJ2-1; D is unclear. Germline assignment: CDR1 SGHDN and CDR2 FVKESK. The CDR3 loop spans 13 amino acids. V lost 0 bases, J lost 5 bases, and 5 bases lay in between. CDR3 residues: CASSQDRDNEQFF. The CDR3 region has the DNA TGTGCCAGCAGCCAAGATCGGGACAATGAGCAGTTCTTC.

This clonotype was counted a few times. The J gene is TRBJ2-7, the V gene TRBV12-3 or TRBV12-4; a possible D gene is TRBD2 (6 bases). V was shortened by 9 bases and J by 2 bases, with 14 bases between the two germline ends. The CDR3 length is 13 residues. CDR3 residues: CASSGTGPYEQYF. CDR3 DNA sequence: TGTGCCAGTTCCGGGACTGGTCCCTACGAGCAGTACTTC.

The chain employs TRBV27 and TRBJ1-2, with 7 bases aligning to TRBD1. The CDR3 consists of 13 residues. From germline, CDR1 is MNHEY and CDR2 SMNVEV (reference sequence). The junction had 5 bases not matched to a gene; V was cut back by 6 bases and J by 4 bases. In DNA, the CDR3 is TGTGCCAGCAGACAGGGGCGGGGCTATGGCTACACCTTC. Protein: CASRQGRGYGYTF.

This clonotype was found a few times. The V call is TRBV12-3 or TRBV12-4, the J call TRBJ2-5; 9 nucleotides match TRBD2. Trimming took 3 bases from V and 4 from J; bases not matched to a gene: 6. CDR3 size: 15 residues. Here the CDR3 reads CASSFRAGGGETQYF. The CDR3 coding sequence is TGTGCCAGCAGTTTTAGGGCGGGAGGGGGAGAGACCCAGTACTTC.

This sequence joins TRBV12-3 or TRBV12-4 and TRBJ1-3, with a tentative D call TRBD1 (6 bases). V shed 4 bases and J shed 0 bases, with 13 bases lying between them. This CDR3 spans 16 amino acids. CDR3 region: CASSWDTASSGNTIYF. As DNA, the CDR3 is TGTGCCAGCAGTTGGGACACGGCCTCCTCTGGAAACACCATATATTTT.

This clonotype was seen once. V usage is TRBV13 and J usage is TRBJ1-2; D unresolved. Trimming cost V 4 bases and J 3 bases, with 12 bases left between them. The CDR3 is 14 amino acids. Germline CDR1 and CDR2: PRHDT and FYEKMQ (reference sequence). The CDR3 protein is CASSYQRGDYGYTF. The CDR3 nucleotides are TGTGCCAGCAGCTACCAACGGGGTGACTATGGCTACACCTTC.

V is TRBV20-1 and J is TRBJ2-7; D is possibly TRBD1 or TRBD2 (5 bases each). CDR3 length: 14 residues. The germline V gene has CDR1 DFQATT and CDR2 SNEGSKA (reference sequence). V was pared by 3 bases and J by 2 bases, with 14 bases between. This chain's CDR3 is CSASGAGSTYEQYF. The DNA of the CDR3 is TGCAGTGCTAGTGGGGCAGGGAGTACCTACGAGCAGTACTTC.

This CDR3 reads CASSPSSLNTEAFF. The CDR3, as DNA: TGTGCCAGCAGCCCTAGCTCGTTGAACACTGAAGCTTTCTTT. This rearrangement joins TRBV3-1 to TRBJ1-1; no clear D. Germline V gene sequence: CDR1 LGHDT, CDR2 YNNKEL (reference sequence). There are 14 residues in the CDR3. V was trimmed by 4 bases and J by 0 bases, leaving 9 bases between them.

This clonotype was picked up many times. The chain recombines TRBV20-1 with TRBJ2-1, with D possibly being TRBD1 or TRBD2 (6 bases each). The CDR3 runs 14 residues. Per germline, CDR1 DFQATT and CDR2 SNEGSKA (reference sequence). V was pared by 6 bases and J by 15 bases, with 27 bases between. CDR3 residues: CSAILGTGRLSRFF. CDR3 sequence (DNA): TGCAGTGCCATTCTGGGAACAGGGAGGCTCTCGAGGTTCTTC.

This sequence joins TRBV12-3 or TRBV12-4 and TRBJ2-3; D call uncertain. The CDR3 spans 14 residues. V was cut by 5 bases and J by 5 bases, with 14 bases left in between. CDR3 DNA sequence: TGTGCCAGCAGTCCCGACGGCGGTGGAGATACGCAGTATTTT. This gives the protein CASSPDGGGDTQYF.

The chain couples TRBV7-6 to TRBJ1-1; D call uncertain. Between the trimmed V and J ends, which lost 5 bases and 3 bases, there was a span of 10 bases. The CDR3 length is 13 residues. CDR1 SGHVS and CDR2 FNYEAQ come from the germline V gene. The CDR3 region is CASSPTEYTEAFF. CDR3 coding DNA: TGTGCCAGCAGCCCCACCGAGTACACTGAAGCTTTCTTT. The full variable domain, rest sourced from reference TRBV7-6 and TRBJ1-1, is GAGVSQSPRYKVTKRGQDVALRCDPISGHVSLYWYRQALGQGPEFLTYFNYEAQQDKSGLPNDRFSAERPEGSISTLTIQRTEQRDSAMYRCASSPTEYTEAFFGQGTRLTVV.

This clonotype was counted at least ten times. The chain employs TRBV3-1 and TRBJ1-5; perhaps TRBD1 as D (5 bases). The germline V gene encodes CDR1 LGHDT and CDR2 YNNKEL (reference sequence). The CDR3 covers 15 residues. Trimming shortened V by 0 bases and J by 3 bases, and 9 bases separated the two germline ends. CDR3 nucleotide sequence: TGTGCCAGCAGCCAAGATTCCAGGGTCAATCAGCCCCAGCATTTT. Translated, it gives CASSQDSRVNQPQHF. Using reference TRBV3-1 and TRBJ1-5 for the parts outside the CDR3, the full variable domain is DTAVSQTPKYLVTQMGNDKSIKCEQNLGHDTMYWYKQDSKKFLKIMFSYNNKELIINETVPNRFSPKSPDKAHLNLHINSLELGDSAVYFCASSQDSRVNQPQHFGDGTRLSIL.

The rearrangement links TRBV27 to TRBJ1-1; no clear D gene. V was trimmed by 6 bases and J by 3 bases, leaving 11 bases between them. CDR3 length: 13 residues. In germline, CDR1 is MNHEY, CDR2 SMNVEV (reference sequence). CDR3 protein: CASSPREDTEAFF. The DNA of the CDR3 is TGTGCCAGCAGCCCTCGGGAGGACACTGAAGCTTTCTTT.

The chain is built from TRBV29-1 and TRBJ2-1; 8 positions match TRBD2. J lost 3 bases, V lost 4 bases, and 11 bases had no gene match. There are 16 residues in the CDR3. Germline values: CDR1 SQVTM, CDR2 ANQGSEA. CDR3 DNA: TGCAGCGTTGGAGGCGGGAGCGGGAGCGGCTACAATGAGCAGTTCTTC. Translation: CSVGGGSGSGYNEQFF.

The genes are TRBV20-1 and TRBJ2-7, with D hard to call. From germline, CDR1 is DFQATT and CDR2 SNEGSKA (reference sequence). CDR3 length: 13 residues. Trimming shortened V by 6 bases and J by 3 bases, and 15 bases separated the two germline ends. This CDR3 reads CSATPEADYEQYF. The CDR3 bases are TGCAGTGCCACCCCTGAGGCCGACTACGAGCAGTACTTC.